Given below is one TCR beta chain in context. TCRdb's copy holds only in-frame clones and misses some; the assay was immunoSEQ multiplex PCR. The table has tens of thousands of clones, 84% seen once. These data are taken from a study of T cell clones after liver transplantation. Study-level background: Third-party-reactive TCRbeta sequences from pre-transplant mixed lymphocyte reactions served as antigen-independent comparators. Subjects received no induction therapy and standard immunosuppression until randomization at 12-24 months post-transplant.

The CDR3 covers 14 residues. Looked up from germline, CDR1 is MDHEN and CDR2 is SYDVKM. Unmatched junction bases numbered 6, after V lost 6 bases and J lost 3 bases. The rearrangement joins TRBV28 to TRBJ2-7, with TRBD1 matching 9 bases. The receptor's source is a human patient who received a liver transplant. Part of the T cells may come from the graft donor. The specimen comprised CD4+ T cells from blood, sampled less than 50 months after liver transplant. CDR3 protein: CASRPGDRDYEQYF. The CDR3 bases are TGTGCCAGCAGACCGGGGGACAGGGACTACGAGCAGTACTTC.